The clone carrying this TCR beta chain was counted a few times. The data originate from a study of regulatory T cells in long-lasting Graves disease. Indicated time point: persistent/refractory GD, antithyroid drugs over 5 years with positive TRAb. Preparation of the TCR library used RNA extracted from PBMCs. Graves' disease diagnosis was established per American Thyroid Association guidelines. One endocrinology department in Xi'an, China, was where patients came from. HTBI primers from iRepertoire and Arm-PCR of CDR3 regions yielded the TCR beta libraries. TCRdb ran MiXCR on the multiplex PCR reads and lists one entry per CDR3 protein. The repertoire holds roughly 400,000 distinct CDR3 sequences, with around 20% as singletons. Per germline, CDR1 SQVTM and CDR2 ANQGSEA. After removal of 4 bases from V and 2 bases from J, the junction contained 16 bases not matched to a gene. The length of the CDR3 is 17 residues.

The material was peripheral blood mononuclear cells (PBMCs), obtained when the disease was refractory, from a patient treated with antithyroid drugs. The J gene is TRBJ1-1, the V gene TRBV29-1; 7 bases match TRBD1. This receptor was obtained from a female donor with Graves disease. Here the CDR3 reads CSVGGETPGQANTEAFF. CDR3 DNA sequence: TGCAGCGTTGGCGGAGAAACCCCTGGACAGGCAAACACTGAAGCTTTCTTT.